This TCR beta chain was obtained from a study of cytomegalovirus exposure and HLA in healthy donors. Study-level information: The platform used for the 120 or so validation repertoires matched that of the approximately 670 first-cohort repertoires, a later analysis reported. Study-wide results and limits: Most TCR sequences showed up rarely, but some public TCRs showed up in many donors. Cytomegalovirus-associated status was assigned to about 160 TCR beta chains.

The germline V and J ends were trimmed by 7 bases and 4 bases, with 5 bases remaining between them. The germline gives CDR1 MDHEN, CDR2 SYDVKM. The CDR3 length is 11 residues. On this clone: Its antigen is not identified.

Sequencing used immunoSEQ multiplex PCR; TCRdb keeps in-frame clones, though not all of them. The sample includes over 200,000 clones, around 90% of them seen just once. The clonotype originates from a young woman in good health and CMV-seronegative. The chain employs TRBV28 and TRBJ1-5; D gene uncertain. The specimen was PBMCs. CDR3 amino acids: CASKRNQPQHF. The CDR3 bases are TGTGCCAGCAAGAGAAATCAGCCCCAGCATTTT.